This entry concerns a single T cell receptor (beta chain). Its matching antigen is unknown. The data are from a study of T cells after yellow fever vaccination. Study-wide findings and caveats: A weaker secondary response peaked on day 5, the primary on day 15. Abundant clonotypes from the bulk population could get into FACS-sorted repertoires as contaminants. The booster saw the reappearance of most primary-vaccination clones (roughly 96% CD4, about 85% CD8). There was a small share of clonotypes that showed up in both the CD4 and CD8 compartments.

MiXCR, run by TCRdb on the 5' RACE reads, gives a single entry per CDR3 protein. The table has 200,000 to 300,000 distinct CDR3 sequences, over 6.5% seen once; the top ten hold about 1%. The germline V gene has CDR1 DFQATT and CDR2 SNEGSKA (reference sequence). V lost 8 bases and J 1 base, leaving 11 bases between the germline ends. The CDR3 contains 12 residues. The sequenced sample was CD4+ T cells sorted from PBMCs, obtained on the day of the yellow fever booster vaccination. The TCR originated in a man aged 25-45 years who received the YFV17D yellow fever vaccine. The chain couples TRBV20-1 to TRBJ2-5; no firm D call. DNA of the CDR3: TGCAGTACTGACTGGCTCCAAGAGACCCAGTACTTC. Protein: CSTDWLQETQYF.